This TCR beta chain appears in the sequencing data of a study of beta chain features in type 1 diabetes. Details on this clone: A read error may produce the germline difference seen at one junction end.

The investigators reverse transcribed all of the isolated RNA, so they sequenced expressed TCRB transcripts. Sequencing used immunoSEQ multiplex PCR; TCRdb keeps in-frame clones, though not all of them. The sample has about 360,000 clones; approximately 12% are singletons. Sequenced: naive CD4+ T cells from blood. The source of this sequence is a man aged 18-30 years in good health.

Written as DNA, the CDR3 is TGCACCAGCAAAGGGACAGGGAACGACATAGAGCAGTTCTTC. Amino acids: CTSKGTGNDIEQFF. The rearrangement joins TRBV5-1 to TRBJ2-1; 9 bases map to TRBD1. Germline lookup yields CDR1 SGHRS and CDR2 YFSETQ. The CDR3 runs 14 residues.